This T cell receptor beta chain stems from a study of beta chain features in type 1 diabetes. The study, taken as a whole, reports: Compared with healthy donors, patients appeared to share more similar naive, central memory and regulatory TCRB repertoires. Shortening of TCRB CDR3s, moderate but significant, appeared in all four CD4+ subsets of Type 1 diabetes patients.

This clone was detected only a few times. Its antigen remains unidentified. Using CD45RO/CCR7/CD25/CD127/CD95/CD27, CD4+ naive, central memory, regulatory and stem cell-like memory cells were sorted. The CDR3 sequence is 14 residues long. V lost 1 base, J lost 4 bases, and 9 bases lay in between. The germline V gene encodes CDR1 SGHTA and CDR2 FQGNSA. Expressed TCRB transcripts were sequenced after all isolated RNA was converted to cDNA. The average read count of naive, central memory and regulatory T cell samples was about 3.3 million. Clones were read by immunoSEQ multiplex PCR, and TCRdb kept only the in-frame ones, dropping some. The table has about 710,000 clones, 11% to 15% seen once.

What was sequenced was naive CD4+ T cells from blood. The receptor comes from a man younger than 35 with type 1 diabetes. J is TRBJ2-3 and V is TRBV7-2; D may be TRBD1 (5 bases). The CDR3 spells CASSLDWGSDTQYF. CDR3 DNA: TGTGCCAGCAGCTTAGACTGGGGCTCAGATACGCAGTATTTT.